Each of the 27 T cell receptor beta chains below was sequenced from the same sample in a study of blood T cell repertoires in COVID-19. Clones were read by immunoSEQ multiplex PCR, and TCRdb kept only the in-frame ones, dropping some. The sample records about 270,000 clones, 89% being singletons. Sequencing input: PBMCs or T cells enriched from blood (not recorded which). The receptors here all came from a woman aged 60-75 years who had recovered from COVID-19.

CDR3 bases: TGTGCCAGCAGCGTAGGTGAGTCGAACACTGAAGCTTTCTTT. It translates to CASSVGESNTEAFF. This chain joins TRBV9 and TRBJ1-1; D unclear. CDR1 SGDLS and CDR2 YYNGEE come from the germline V gene. V was cut by 0 bases and J by 1 base, with 7 bases left in between. This CDR3 region has 14 residues.

The genes are TRBV28 and TRBJ1-4; unclear D gene. This CDR3 has 12 residues. V lost 6 bases to trimming and J lost 7 bases, with 9 bases between them. CDR1 MDHEN and CDR2 SYDVKM come from the germline V gene. As DNA, the CDR3 is TGTGCCAGCAGCGGTAGAATTGAAAAACTGTTTTTT. Translating it yields CASSGRIEKLFF.

This chain connects TRBV5-1 to TRBJ2-5; 9 nucleotides align to TRBD2. The germline CDR1 and CDR2 sequences are SGHRS and YFSETQ. The length of the CDR3 is 15 residues. After removal of 2 bases from V and 6 bases from J, the junction contained 8 bases not matched to a gene. As DNA, the CDR3 is TGCGCCAGCAGCTTTCGAGCGGGGGGCGAGAAGACCCAGTACTTC. Translating gives CASSFRAGGEKTQYF.

This clone has only one observation. CDR3 region: CTSSHLLGQGRGYTF. DNA of the CDR3: TGCACCAGCAGCCACCTCCTTGGACAGGGACGGGGCTACACCTTC. The V and J genes are TRBV1 and TRBJ1-2; the table's D call TRBD1 went unverified against the DNA. TRBV1 represents a pseudogene. CDR3 length equals 15 residues.

This rearrangement joins TRBV5-4 to TRBJ1-6, with TRBD1 matching over 9 bases. Trimming at V came to 5 bases and at J to 8 bases, leaving 11 bases not matched to a gene. Germline assignment: CDR1 SGHNT and CDR2 YYREEE (reference sequence). CDR3 length: 16 amino acids. In DNA form, the CDR3 reads TGTGCCAGCAGTTCGGACAGGGGTCGTATAGATTCACCCCTCCACTTT. This codes for CASSSDRGRIDSPLHF.

The rearrangement joins TRBV27 to TRBJ2-7; D possibly corresponds to TRBD1 (5 bases). CDR3 length: 12 amino acids. The germline V gene encodes CDR1 MNHEY and CDR2 SMNVEV (reference sequence). Between the trimmed V and J ends, which lost 3 bases and 7 bases, there was a span of 10 bases. CDR3: CASSFPGNEQYF. CDR3 in DNA: TGTGCCAGCAGTTTCCCAGGGAATGAGCAGTACTTC.

This chain joins TRBV3-1 (or the pseudogene TRBV3-2) and TRBJ1-2; TRBD1 might be the D (5 bases). The V end lost 3 bases, the J end lost 2 bases, and 10 bases lay between the germline ends. Germline CDR1 reads LGHDT; CDR2 reads YNNKEL (reference sequence). CDR3 length: 14 residues. CDR3 DNA sequence: TGTGCCAGCAGCCACGCGGGGGGGAACTATGGCTACACCTTC. It codes for CASSHAGGNYGYTF.

The V call is TRBV5-6, the J call TRBJ2-7; TRBD2 aligns across 8 bases. This CDR3 is built from 14 residues. Unmatched junction bases numbered 5, after V lost 4 bases and J lost 2 bases. Germline V gene lookup returns CDR1 SGHDT and CDR2 YYEEEE. This chain's CDR3 is CASSILRGAYEQYF. CDR3 nucleotides: TGTGCCAGCAGCATCTTGCGGGGGGCCTACGAGCAGTACTTC.

This clone came up a few times. The rearrangement uses TRBV12-5 and TRBJ2-7; 7 nucleotides agree with TRBD1. Trimming at V came to 8 bases and at J to 3 bases, leaving 7 bases not matched to a gene. The CDR3 runs to 13 residues. Germline V gives CDR1 LGHNT, CDR2 FRNRAP. This CDR3 is CASKAHRGYEQYF. CDR3 nucleotide sequence: TGTGCTAGTAAAGCTCACAGGGGCTACGAGCAGTACTTC.

The chain employs TRBV28 and TRBJ2-3, with 13 bases fitting TRBD2. The CDR3 sequence is 15 residues long. Germline loops: CDR1 MDHEN, CDR2 SYDVKM. V lost 4 bases, J lost 7 bases, and 5 bases stayed unmatched. The CDR3: CASSSTSGRRHTQYF. In DNA, the CDR3 is TGTGCCAGCAGTTCGACTAGCGGGAGGCGGCATACGCAGTATTTT.

This clone has more than one count but fewer than ten. The chain carries TRBV5-1 and TRBJ2-7, with 8 bases identical to TRBD1. The CDR3 is made up of 14 amino acids. CDR1 is SGHRS and CDR2 is YFSETQ in the germline V gene. J was trimmed by 5 bases and V by 0 bases; bases with no gene match: 4. CDR3: CASSLGQGFDEQYF. The CDR3 DNA sequence: TGCGCCAGCAGCTTGGGACAGGGGTTCGACGAGCAGTACTTC.

The V gene is TRBV9, the J gene TRBJ2-3; 9 bases agree with TRBD2. CDR1 is SGDLS, CDR2 YYNGEE, per germline. V lost 4 bases, J lost 0 bases, and 6 bases stayed unmatched. The CDR3 sequence is 16 residues long. CDR3 loop: CASSPRGGASTDTQYF. The CDR3 DNA is TGTGCCAGCAGCCCGCGGGGGGGAGCTAGCACAGATACGCAGTATTTT.

This chain uses TRBV5-6 with TRBJ2-7, with 8 bases matching TRBD2. Germline V gene lookup returns CDR1 SGHDT and CDR2 YYEEEE. The CDR3 length is 15 residues. V gave up 0 bases and J gave up 2 bases; unmatched junction bases: 4. The CDR3 DNA reads TGTGCCAGCAGCTTGGAAGGCGGGGGGACCTACGAGCAGTACTTC. Amino acid sequence: CASSLEGGGTYEQYF.

The J gene is TRBJ2-7, the V gene TRBV27; TRBD1 is a possible D gene (6 bases). V was cut by 3 bases and J by 2 bases, with 11 bases left in between. The CDR3 consists of 14 residues. Germline V gene sequence: CDR1 MNHEY, CDR2 SMNVEV (reference sequence). The CDR3 region has the DNA TGTGCCAGCAGTTTCAGGGGATCGACCTACGAGCAGTACTTC. It encodes CASSFRGSTYEQYF.

The rearrangement links TRBV30 to TRBJ1-6, with a weak D call TRBD1 (5 bases). CDR1 GTSNPN and CDR2 SVGIG come from the germline V gene (reference sequence). The CDR3 sequence is 15 residues long. Trimming cost V 2 bases and J 6 bases, with 14 bases left between them. The CDR3, as DNA: TGTGCCTGGAGTCGGGGGGACGTAATTAATTCACCCCTCCACTTT. Translation gives CAWSRGDVINSPLHF.

This chain links TRBV5-5 with TRBJ2-7, with 14 bases identical to TRBD2. The CDR3 length is 18 residues. J was trimmed by 7 bases and V by 4 bases; bases with no gene match: 16. The germline V gene encodes CDR1 SGHKS and CDR2 YYEKEE (reference sequence). CDR3 amino acids: CASSGGTSGGKRPGEQYF. CDR3 DNA sequence: TGTGCCAGCAGCGGCGGGACTAGCGGGGGAAAGAGACCGGGGGAGCAGTACTTC.

The V gene is TRBV3-1 (or the pseudogene TRBV3-2), the J gene TRBJ1-4, with 9 bases identical to TRBD1. This CDR3 spans 14 amino acids. Trimming at V came to 1 base and at J to 8 bases, leaving 2 bases not matched to a gene. The germline CDR1 and CDR2 sequences are LGHDT and YNNKEL (reference sequence). The CDR3: CASSQGQGEEKLFF. The CDR3 nucleotides are TGTGCCAGCAGCCAAGGACAGGGGGAGGAAAAACTGTTTTTT.

The chain joins TRBV30 to TRBJ2-7, with 15 bases identical to TRBD2. The CDR3 spans 19 residues. The V segment lost 3 bases and the J segment 1 base; nucleotides outside the gene matches: 13. The germline V gene has CDR1 GTSNPN and CDR2 SVGIG (reference sequence). The CDR3 spells CAWRRRGLAGGIASYEQYF. The CDR3 DNA sequence: TGTGCCTGGAGACGACGGGGACTAGCGGGAGGAATTGCGTCCTACGAGCAGTACTTC.

The chain uses TRBV28 and TRBJ2-7, with D possibly matching TRBD2 (7 bases). Germline V lookup: CDR1 MDHEN, CDR2 SYDVKM. The V gene lost 5 bases and the J gene lost 7 bases, with 18 bases spanning the gap. This CDR3 spans 14 amino acids. This chain's CDR3 is CASSPAGLRGEQYF. The CDR3, as DNA: TGTGCCAGCAGTCCAGCGGGGCTGAGGGGGGAGCAGTACTTC.

J is TRBJ2-7 and V is TRBV10-2, with 13 bases identical to TRBD2. The germline V gene has CDR1 WSHSY and CDR2 SAAADI. This CDR3 contains 16 residues. With V trimmed by 8 bases and J by 1 base, 8 bases remained unmatched. The CDR3 bases are TGCGCCAGCGGAACGATACTAGCGGGAGGGTCCTACGAGCAGTACTTC. The encoded protein is CASGTILAGGSYEQYF.

This chain uses TRBV30 with TRBJ1-5, with unresolved D. V dropped 1 base and J dropped 2 bases, with 6 bases sitting between them. This CDR3 contains 13 residues. The germline CDR1 and CDR2 sequences are GTSNPN and SVGIG (reference sequence). CDR3 in amino acids: CAWSDGGNQPQHF. The DNA for the CDR3 is TGTGCCTGGAGTGACGGGGGCAATCAGCCCCAGCATTTT.

In its sample, this clone was seen a few times. The rearrangement joins TRBV27 to TRBJ2-7, with D perhaps TRBD2 (5 bases). CDR1 is MNHEY, CDR2 SMNVEV, per germline (reference sequence). The CDR3 is 14 residues long. V dropped 5 bases and J dropped 3 bases, with 14 bases sitting between them. The DNA of the CDR3 is TGTGCCAGCAGTCAACGAGGGTCCTACTACGAGCAGTACTTC. Translated: CASSQRGSYYEQYF.

The J gene is TRBJ2-7, the V gene TRBV30; D may be TRBD1 (5 bases). There are 12 residues in the CDR3. The ends were cut back, 4 bases at V and 0 bases at J, with 7 bases in the middle. CDR1 GTSNPN and CDR2 SVGIG come from the germline V gene (reference sequence). The CDR3 is CAWTDSSYEQYF. CDR3 nucleotides: TGTGCCTGGACCGACAGCTCCTACGAGCAGTACTTC.

This chain connects TRBV4-1 to TRBJ2-5; 10 nucleotides align to TRBD2. CDR1 is MGHRA, CDR2 YSYEKL, per germline. The CDR3 sequence is 14 residues long. V lost 4 bases and J lost 4; bases outside the gene matches: 3. The CDR3 protein is CASSRGTSAETQYF. For the CDR3, the DNA is TGCGCCAGCAGCCGAGGGACTAGCGCAGAGACCCAGTACTTC.

Written as DNA, the CDR3 is TGTGCCAGCTCACCGGGCAGGGGGGACTACGAGCAGTACTTC. Amino acids: CASSPGRGDYEQYF. The chain joins TRBV18 to TRBJ2-7; a weak D match, TRBD1 (7 bases). The CDR3 has 14 residues. Germline V CDR1 and CDR2: KGHSH, LQKENI. V was pared by 3 bases and J by 3 bases, with 12 bases between.

The genes are TRBV10-3 and TRBJ2-1; D possibly corresponds to TRBD2 (7 bases). V was trimmed by 2 bases and J by 7 bases, leaving 12 bases between them. Germline V lookup: CDR1 ENHRY, CDR2 SYGVKD. The CDR3 spans 14 residues. CDR3 sequence: CAISEGLGGNEQFF. CDR3 bases: TGTGCCATCAGTGAGGGACTAGGGGGAAATGAGCAGTTCTTC.

The V and J genes are TRBV10-3 and TRBJ2-7, with D possibly TRBD1 on 6 matching bases. Per germline, CDR1 ENHRY and CDR2 SYGVKD. V lost 6 bases, J lost 2 bases, and 14 bases lay in between. The length of the CDR3 is 14 residues. CDR3 nucleotides: TGTGCCATCAGGGCAACAGGGCCAACCTACGAGCAGTACTTC. Amino acids: CAIRATGPTYEQYF.